Listed below are T cell receptor beta chains from one sample, sequenced in a study of identical twins. TCRdb used MiXCR to reprocess the 5' RACE reads, holding one entry per CDR3 protein. The sample carries fewer than 800,000 distinct CDR3 sequences, about 7.1% recorded once. This sample was also put to use in a study of yellow fever vaccine responses in identical twins.

The sequenced sample was PBMCs. These receptors were collected from a woman younger than 35 in good health. Each CDR3 is given with its conserved first and last residue. A D gene is named only where the DNA matches it firmly. Size is stated for part of the rows, as once, few or many counts, or as a class when the clone is expanded.

j_call | clone_size | v_call | d_call | cdr3_nt | cdr3_aa
TRBJ1-1 | many | TRBV12-3/TRBV12-4 | - | TGTGCCAGCAGTCCCAGGACACCTGGGGCGAACACTGAAGCTTTCTTT | CASSPRTPGANTEAFF
TRBJ2-1 | - | TRBV25-1 | - | TGTGCCAGCAGTGAAGGGGGGCGAGCTTTTAATGAGCAGTTCTTC | CASSEGGRAFNEQFF
TRBJ2-1 | - | TRBV12-3/TRBV12-4 | - | TGTGCCAGCAGTTTTGTTTTTCACAATGAGCAGTTCTTC | CASSFVFHNEQFF
TRBJ2-7 | - | TRBV27 | - | TGTGCCATTACCCGGGACGACCTCTACGAGCAGTACTTC | CAITRDDLYEQYF
TRBJ1-2 | few | TRBV5-1 | - | TGCGCCAGCAGCTTGTGGACAGCCGACTATGGCTACACCTTC | CASSLWTADYGYTF
TRBJ1-1 | few | TRBV10-3 | - | TGTGCCATCAGTGATGTGGGGGACGACACTGAAGCTTTCTTT | CAISDVGDDTEAFF
TRBJ1-5 | many | TRBV20-1 | - | TGCAGTGCTCCCACTAGCCAGTTTAATCAGCCCCAGCATTTT | CSAPTSQFNQPQHF
TRBJ2-7 | - | TRBV2 | - | TGTGCCTTATGGGAGGCCTACGAGCAGTACTTC | CALWEAYEQYF
TRBJ1-4 | few | TRBV14 | - | TGTGCCAGCAGCCAAGTTAATCAGGAAAAACTGTTTTTT | CASSQVNQEKLFF
TRBJ2-1 | - | TRBV5-1 | TRBD1 | TGCGCCAGCGGCCCCCAGACAGGGGGTTCCTACAATGAGCAGTTCTTC | CASGPQTGGSYNEQFF
TRBJ1-5 | - | TRBV15 | - | TGTGCTGTTCAGGGTACGGGCAATCAGCCCCAGCATTTT | CAVQGTGNQPQHF
TRBJ1-2 | many | TRBV5-1 | - | TGCGCCAGCCCTACAATCTACGTCTATGGCTACACCTTC | CASPTIYVYGYTF
TRBJ2-1 | few | TRBV2 | - | TGTGCCAGCAATGGACAGTACAATGAGCAGTTCTTC | CASNGQYNEQFF
TRBJ1-2 | few | TRBV12-3/TRBV12-4 | - | TGTGCCAGCAGTTTAAGGACTGTCTATGGCTACACCTTC | CASSLRTVYGYTF
TRBJ1-1 | few | TRBV25-1 | - | TGTGCCAGCAGCGACACGCTCCGCACTGAAGCTTTCTTT | CASSDTLRTEAFF
TRBJ2-5 | - | TRBV12-3/TRBV12-4 | TRBD1 | TGTGCCAGCAGTCCCCGGACAGGGAACCAAGAGACCCAGTACTTC | CASSPRTGNQETQYF
TRBJ2-7 | - | TRBV7-9 | TRBD2 | TGTGCCAGCAGCGTCCACACTAGCGGCAGGAGATATTACGAGCAGTACTTC | CASSVHTSGRRYYEQYF
TRBJ2-3 | many | TRBV4-1 | - | TGCGCCAGCAGCCATAACCAGAATTTTGCAGATACGCAGTATTTT | CASSHNQNFADTQYF
TRBJ2-3 | many | TRBV5-1 | - | TGCGCCAGCAGCTTGAGGCGGGGCGATACGCAGTATTTT | CASSLRRGDTQYF
TRBJ2-7 | few | TRBV2 | TRBD2 | TGTGCCAGCAAACTAGCGGGAGACTACGAGCAGTACTTC | CASKLAGDYEQYF
TRBJ1-2 | - | TRBV12-3/TRBV12-4 | - | TGTGCCAGCAGCCTAAGGGTGGAGGGCCTCTATGGCTACACCTTC | CASSLRVEGLYGYTF
TRBJ2-2 | many | TRBV5-1 | - | TGCGCCAGCAGCTTTGGTTCCTGGACGAACACCGGGGAGCTGTTTTTT | CASSFGSWTNTGELFF
TRBJ2-1 | many | TRBV10-3 | - | TGTGCCATCAGCATAAGGACTGTCAGCTCCTACAATGAGCAGTTCTTC | CAISIRTVSSYNEQFF
TRBJ2-7 | few | TRBV20-1 | TRBD2 | TGCAGTGCTAAAGGGCTAGCGGGTTGGGAGCAGTACTTC | CSAKGLAGWEQYF
TRBJ1-5 | - | TRBV12-3/TRBV12-4 | - | TGTGCCAGCAGTCCGGAGTTTAGCAATCAGCCCCAGCATTTT | CASSPEFSNQPQHF
TRBJ1-6 | many | TRBV7-8 | - | TGTGCCAGCAGAATGGTAGGGGACGCCCTAAATTCACCCCTCCACTTT | CASRMVGDALNSPLHF
TRBJ2-1 | - | TRBV20-1 | - | TGCAGTGCTAGGTATTTAAATGAGCAGTTCTTC | CSARYLNEQFF
TRBJ2-1 | - | TRBV29-1 | - | TGCAGCGTTGAAGACCAGGACTACTCCTACAATGAGCAGTTCTTC | CSVEDQDYSYNEQFF
TRBJ1-1 | many | TRBV12-3/TRBV12-4 | - | TGTGCCAGCAGTTCGGGGGCTGGAGCTTTCTTT | CASSSGAGAFF
TRBJ2-1 | many | TRBV2 | TRBD2 | TGTGCCAGCAGGGACGCCGCGGGAGTTTTCAATGAGCAGTTCTTC | CASRDAAGVFNEQFF
TRBJ2-7 | many | TRBV28 | TRBD2 | TGTGCCAGCAGTCCGCTCGGGACTAGCGGGAGGGCCCTACGTCGGGAGCAGTACTTC | CASSPLGTSGRALRREQYF
TRBJ2-3 | - | TRBV12-3/TRBV12-4 | - | TGTGCCAGCAGGAACAGAGTCAACACAGATACGCAGTATTTT | CASRNRVNTDTQYF
TRBJ2-5 | - | TRBV3-1 | - | TGTGCCAGCAGCCAAGATCTGGCGGGGGCCAAAGAGACCCAGTACTTC | CASSQDLAGAKETQYF
TRBJ1-1 | few | TRBV5-1 | TRBD1 | TGCGCCAGCAGCCCGACCCCAACAGGGGTGAACACTGAAGCTTTCTTT | CASSPTPTGVNTEAFF
TRBJ2-5 | few | TRBV18 | TRBD1 | TGTGCCAGCTCACTGGGCGGACAGGGATGGGGAGAGACCCAGTACTTC | CASSLGGQGWGETQYF
TRBJ2-7 | once | TRBV15 | TRBD1 | TGTGCCACCAGCAGACCAGGGGGCACCTACGAGCAGTACTTC | CATSRPGGTYEQYF
TRBJ2-7 | few | TRBV6-1 | - | TGTGCCAGCAGACCCGGACCAGTTCCCCACGAGCAGTACTTC | CASRPGPVPHEQYF
TRBJ2-2 | - | TRBV7-2 | - | TGTGCCAGCAGCGGGAGGACGGGGAACACCGTGGAGCTGTTTTTT | CASSGRTGNTVELFF
TRBJ2-5 | - | TRBV20-1 | TRBD1 | TGCAGTGCTAGAGTGACGGGGACAGGGATCGAGACCCAGTACTTC | CSARVTGTGIETQYF
TRBJ1-2 | - | TRBV7-9 | TRBD1 | TGTGCCAGCAGCTTCTCAGACAGGGTGCTATACGACTATGGCTACACCTTC | CASSFSDRVLYDYGYTF
TRBJ2-2 | - | TRBV29-1 | - | TGCAGCGTTGGAGGGGCCCCGAGGAACACCGGGGAGCTGTTTTTT | CSVGGAPRNTGELFF
TRBJ2-1 | few | TRBV14 | TRBD2 | TGTGCCAGCAGCCAAGCTCTGGGGGGGACCCCAAGGCAGTTCTTC | CASSQALGGTPRQFF
TRBJ2-3 | many | TRBV5-1 | TRBD1 | TGCGCCAGCAGGCCCGGGACAGCCGTCACAGATACGCAGTATTTT | CASRPGTAVTDTQYF
TRBJ1-5 | many | TRBV9 | - | TGTGCCAGCAGCGTAGGGGGCGCAAATCAGCCCCAGCATTTT | CASSVGGANQPQHF
TRBJ2-7 | - | TRBV28 | TRBD1 | TGTGCCAGCAGCCAGATTTGGACAGGGGGCCCCTACGAGCAGTACTTC | CASSQIWTGGPYEQYF
TRBJ2-5 | - | TRBV6-5 | - | TGTGCCAGCAGTTACTCGATAAACCCATCCCAAGAGACCCAGTACTTC | CASSYSINPSQETQYF
TRBJ2-1 | few | TRBV11-3 | - | TGTGCCAGCAGCTTAGTGCGAGGGGCCGCTGAGCAGTTCTTC | CASSLVRGAAEQFF
TRBJ2-4 | - | TRBV28 | TRBD1 | TGTGCCAGCAGTTTAGGACAGGGGGTCTTAGGGGGATTTCAGTACTTC | CASSLGQGVLGGFQYF
TRBJ1-1 | - | TRBV20-1 | - | TGCAGTGCGCAGTCTGGGGGAGGGAACACTGAAGCTTTCTTT | CSAQSGGGNTEAFF
TRBJ2-1 | - | TRBV5-1 | - | TGCGCCAGCAGCTTGACGGACAGAGCTTTGGGTGAGCAGTTCTTC | CASSLTDRALGEQFF
TRBJ1-2 | few | TRBV20-1 | TRBD1 | TGCAGTGCTATCCCCGCGACAGGGAACTATGGCTACACCTTC | CSAIPATGNYGYTF
TRBJ2-3 | few | TRBV25-1 | TRBD2 | TGTGCCAGCAGTGCGGCTGGACTAGGCACAGATACGCAGTATTTT | CASSAAGLGTDTQYF
TRBJ1-1 | many | TRBV12-3/TRBV12-4 | - | TGTGCCAGCAGTTTAAAACTGAACACTGAAGCTTTCTTT | CASSLKLNTEAFF
TRBJ2-1 | - | TRBV9 | TRBD2 | TGTGCCAGCAGCCCCAGGTGGGCGGGGGTGGGTGAGCAGTTCTTC | CASSPRWAGVGEQFF